This TCR beta chain was recorded in a study of T cell changes during pregnancy in multiple sclerosis (dated by TCRdb to between 2018 and 2020). Background on the whole study: Changes in the T cell repertoire over the course of pregnancy were examined in this study in women with multiple sclerosis.

Library generation was performed with the immunoSEQ multiplex PCR assay. Imported from immuneACCESS, the table was reduced by TCRdb to in-frame sequences with V and J called. These copies leave out some clones; in studies compared against another copy, an unresolved V gene accounts for under half, and the cause of the remainder is not known. Within this sample are around 38,000 clones, with about 91% of them counted one time only. Of the sample, about 0.45% is held by the ten largest clones. This clone showed up just once. Its antigen remains undetermined. No base-level quality is on record; no much larger clone is a single base apart. The CDR3 runs 14 amino acids, cysteine and phenylalanine included. The sequence is cut down to CDR3 DNA, 42 bases in frame from base 1. Trimmed from V: 6 bases; trimmed from J: 6 bases; junction bases lacking a gene match: 4. Based on the germline V gene (reference sequence), the CDR1 and CDR2 sequences are LNHNV and YYDKDF.

The source of this sequence is a female donor in good health, enrolled as a control in a pregnancy study. The chain was built from TRBV15 and TRBJ1-5; 11 bases in the middle match TRBD1. This specimen consisted of CD4+ T cells from peripheral blood mononuclear cells, obtained in the third trimester of pregnancy. The CDR3 loop reads CATSRTGGRQPQHF. The nucleotide sequence is TGTGCCACCAGTCGGACAGGGGGCCGTCAGCCCCAGCATTTT.